The table lists the clone carrying this T cell receptor beta chain with a few counts. The antigen remains unidentified. One entry per CDR3 protein results from TCRdb running MiXCR on the RT-PCR reads. In the table there are about 500,000 distinct CDR3 sequences, about 15% of which are singletons. The data stem from a study of response to subunit inactivated influenza vaccine. Notes on the study in general: The authors proposed limited new T cell recruitment per seasonal influenza vaccination.

V gave up 5 bases and J gave up 9 bases; unmatched junction bases: 7. This CDR3 contains 14 residues. Germline lookup yields CDR1 SEHNR and CDR2 FQNEAQ (reference sequence). V is TRBV7-9 and J is TRBJ2-1, with 10 bases matching TRBD2. The receptor comes from a man aged 50 to 75 who received an inactivated influenza vaccine. The specimen comprised CD4+ T cells sorted from PBMCs, sampled roughly 24 months after vaccination. Written as DNA, the CDR3 is TGTGCCAGCAGCACGGGACTAGCGATGGGTGAGCAGTTCTTC. Protein: CASSTGLAMGEQFF. Full variable domain (remainder filled in from reference TRBV7-9 and TRBJ2-1): DTGVSQNPRHKITKRGQNVTFRCDPISEHNRLYWYRQTLGQGPEFLTYFQNEAQLEKSRLLSDRFSAERPKGSFSTLEIQRTEQGDSAMYLCASSTGLAMGEQFFGPGTRLTVL.